This TCR beta chain stems from a study of CD8+ T cells in alopecia areata (dated by TCRdb to between 2017 and 2018). About the full investigation: Treated patients were enrolled in an open-label pilot trial of oral tofacitinib at 5 to 10 mg twice daily for moderate-to-severe alopecia areata. Tofacitinib was administered for 6 to 18 months, and 6 months of follow-up off drug were then conducted to assess delayed response and recurrence. The SALT score, which quantifies the percentage of affected scalp surface area, was used to measure disease severity in treated patients. To study T cell clonal expansion in alopecia areata, the researchers applied high-throughput TCRbeta sequencing to both the C3H/HeJ mouse model and human patients. Human TCRbeta sequencing covered scalp tissue and sorted CD4+ and CD8+ peripheral blood T cells from patchy and totalis/universalis alopecia areata patients and healthy controls. Biopsies were taken from tofacitinib-treated patients at baseline and again at 4 and 24 weeks into treatment, and several of those patients also had a later scalp biopsy. Clonality in the scalp was compared among normal scalp (n=4), patchy alopecia areata scalp (n=8), and alopecia totalis/universalis scalp (n=8). RNA was extracted with the PAXgene miRNA kit for fixed scalp, the miRNeasy kit for PBMCs, and the RNeasy kit for mouse skin. immunoSEQ multiplex PCR using 35 Vbeta forward primers and 13 Jbeta reverse primers was used to amplify TCRbeta CDR3 regions. Results the study describes overall, beyond this receptor: Higher clonality and more expanded CD8+ clones were observed in lesional scalp than in normal scalp, particularly in alopecia totalis/universalis, a finding suggestive of antigenic drive. Because the treated cohort was small and had just a single nonresponder, larger studies are needed to establish links between baseline CD8+ expansion and response. Tofacitinib significantly decreased scalp clonality and the number of expanded CD8+ clones among the top 100 scalp clones. Many expanded lesional clones persisted in scalp and blood during tofacitinib treatment, which may partly explain relapse after stopping treatment. TCR sequences shared between patients were less clear than in mice, possibly partly because of HLA diversity in the patient population. Unlike mouse skin, which is dominated by gammadelta T cells, normal human skin has resident alphabeta T cells that are also sequenced, and this complicates analysis of the scalp TCR repertoire.

The CDR3 has 14 amino acids, counting the end cysteine and phenylalanine. CDR3 DNA is the only sequence kept; it has 42 bases, read in frame from the first base. The junction carries 17 bases between V and J, which are trimmed by 10 bases and 4 bases respectively. The germline V gene supplies CDR1 SNHLY and CDR2 FYNNEI. To prepare the library, the immunoSEQ multiplex PCR assay was applied. RNA was extracted from all samples and reverse transcribed into cDNA as template for TCR sequencing. First-strand cDNA was synthesized using SuperScript III with a 2:1 mix of oligo-dT and random hexamers. A synthetic immune receptor repertoire was used to assess amplification bias, and residual bias was removed computationally. On the study's bioinformatics: Raw reads were preprocessed for error removal, and CDR3 was defined according to IMGT conventions as running from the conserved cysteine to phenylalanine. To get clonality, Shannon entropy was normalized by log2 of the number of productive unique TCRs and the result was subtracted from 1. CD4 or CD8 identity of scalp clones was inferred by cross-referencing scalp TCRbeta sequences with sorted blood CD4 and CD8 repertoires. What TCRdb holds here is the immuneACCESS table cut down to in-frame rearrangements. Part of the clones is not present; checked against another copy, under half of the missing clones reflect an unresolved V gene, and the others are unexplained. V and J calls and clone size are as listed in that table; D and trimming were resolved from the DNA. For this sample the table gives nearly 200,000 clones, of which 55% to 70% were detected only once. 5% to 6% of the sample goes to the ten largest clones.

Turning to this clone: The clone's antigen remains unknown. The sample holds no much larger clone one base away, and base qualities are not on file.

The meaning of the sample's time point label: roughly 24 weeks on oral tofacitinib. In light of the paper, this sample's treatment or condition label describes: oral pan-JAK inhibitor, 5-10 mg twice daily. Peripheral blood and lesional scalp punch biopsies were obtained from patients with alopecia areata. PBMCs were isolated by density centrifugation and stained for CD3, CD4 and CD8, after which CD4+ and CD8+ T cells were sorted on a FACSAria. The sequence links TRBV2 to TRBJ1-5; TRBD1 might be the D gene, on 5 matching bases. This receptor was obtained from a human donor with alopecia areata. The specimen comprised CD4+ T cells sorted from blood, sampled at week 24, from a patient treated with tofacitinib. For the CDR3, the sequence is CAKGAGSRNQPQHF. The DNA sequence is as follows: TGTGCCAAAGGGGCCGGGTCGAGAAATCAGCCCCAGCATTTT.